This T cell receptor beta chain was sequenced in a study of blood T cell repertoires in COVID-19. Study information: Acute and convalescent COVID-19 specimens originated in the United States, Italy and Spain.

The method was immunoSEQ multiplex PCR; TCRdb's version includes in-frame clones alone and lacks a portion of them. Of around 300,000 clones listed, around 89% are singletons. V dropped 2 bases and J dropped 2 bases, with 10 bases sitting between them. Germline values: CDR1 ENHRY, CDR2 SYGVKD. This CDR3 has 15 residues. The V call is TRBV10-3, the J call TRBJ1-5, with D maybe TRBD1 (6 bases). The sample taken for sequencing was peripheral blood. The TCR originated in a woman between 45 and 60 years old with COVID-19, enrolled during active disease. CDR3 sequence: CAISEPGGGNQPQHF. The DNA for the CDR3 is TGTGCCATCAGTGAGCCGGGGGGCGGCAATCAGCCCCAGCATTTT.